The entry that follows covers one T cell receptor (beta chain) sequence. Its cognate antigen is unknown. The record originates from a study of post-analysis software for immune sequencing data. As for the study in general: Both relapsing-remitting and secondary progressive multiple sclerosis featured among the disease courses, as did progressive-relapsing multiple sclerosis. Study-level results: Relative to controls, patients with multiple sclerosis showed significantly lower normalized Chao1 diversity. Roughly five TRBV segments were significantly more frequent in patients than in controls. TRBV5-6, TRBV5-1 and TRBV20-1 were among these segments.

Incorporated into the TCR beta cDNA libraries were unique molecular identifiers, which served to reduce PCR and sequencing biases. The yield from around 1 to 10 million T cells was roughly 0.5 million cDNA molecules in total. TCRdb called the PCR reads again in MiXCR, with one record for every CDR3 protein. The sample records about half a million distinct CDR3 sequences, less than 45% being singletons. The germline V gene has CDR1 SGHRS and CDR2 YFSETQ. This CDR3 is built from 15 residues. This clonotype was obtained from a girl between 5 and 17 years old with multiple sclerosis. The chain couples TRBV5-1 to TRBJ2-7; 7 bases line up with TRBD2. The last part of the DNA fits TRBJ2-1 better; the J call may be wrong. Material: blood. The CDR3 sequence: CASSRGAGEYNEQFF. CDR3 in DNA: TGCGCCAGCAGCCGAGGGGCGGGAGAGTACAATGAGCAGTTCTTC.